The 5 T cell receptor beta chains below were found in one sample sequenced in a study of shared clonotypes between healthy human individuals. Clones were read by immunoSEQ multiplex PCR, and TCRdb kept only the in-frame ones, dropping some. The data contain around 2.3 million clones, under 97% of them singletons. Sequencing was performed on naive CD4+ T cells sorted from blood. As for subset: CD45RA+ positively selected. The source is a man younger than 35 in good health.

This chain connects TRBV5-1 to TRBJ1-2, with a possible D match to TRBD1 (5 bases). CDR1 SGHRS and CDR2 YFSETQ come from the germline V gene. V lost 4 bases and J 7 bases, leaving 11 bases between the germline ends. CDR3 length: 12 amino acids. The CDR3 sequence: CASSPLGAGYTF. Written as DNA, the CDR3 is TGCGCCAGCAGCCCCCTCGGGGCTGGCTACACCTTC.

The V and J genes are TRBV28 and TRBJ1-1; D not resolved. CDR3 length: 14 residues. The germline gives CDR1 MDHEN, CDR2 SYDVKM. Trimming took 1 base from V and 0 from J, leaving 6 bases between them. This CDR3 is CASSLLQMNTEAFF. CDR3 bases: TGTGCCAGCAGTTTATTGCAGATGAACACTGAAGCTTTCTTT. Full variable domain (missing parts from reference TRBV28 and TRBJ1-1): DVKVTQSSRYLVKRTGEKVFLECVQDMDHENMFWYRQDPGLGLRLIYFSYDVKMKEKGDIPEGYSVSREKKERFSLILESASTNQTSMYLCASSLLQMNTEAFFGQGTRLTVV.

This chain joins TRBV27 and TRBJ2-5, with D perhaps TRBD1 or TRBD2 (5 bases each). Germline V CDR1 and CDR2: MNHEY, SMNVEV (reference sequence). The CDR3 totals 14 residues. V dropped 4 bases and J dropped 9 bases, with 18 bases sitting between them. CDR3 loop: CASSSSTDEGPQYF. Written as DNA, the CDR3 is TGTGCCAGCAGTTCCTCGACAGACGAGGGGCCCCAGTACTTC.

The rearrangement joins TRBV20-1 to TRBJ1-1; the D is unclear. The V gene lost 4 bases and the J gene lost 4 bases, with 7 bases spanning the gap. Per germline, CDR1 DFQATT and CDR2 SNEGSKA (reference sequence). This CDR3 contains 11 residues. CDR3 coding DNA: TGCAGTGCTAATTCGCGCACTGAAGCTTTCTTT. This translates into CSANSRTEAFF.

This chain links TRBV5-1 with TRBJ2-2; D gene unclear. The CDR3 spans 15 residues. V was trimmed by 0 bases and J by 0 bases, leaving 6 bases between them. From germline, CDR1 is SGHRS and CDR2 YFSETQ. The CDR3 sequence is CASSLEAANTGELFF. CDR3 sequence (DNA): TGCGCCAGCAGCTTGGAGGCAGCGAACACCGGGGAGCTGTTTTTT.